Listed below are T cell receptor beta chains from one sample, sequenced in a study of CD4 T cells in relation to SARS-CoV-2 and coronaviruses. TCRdb keeps only in-frame clones here, not all; method: immunoSEQ multiplex PCR. Among nearly 70,000 clones listed, more than 85% were seen once. The material sequenced was naive CD4+ T cells from PBMCs. The receptors derive from a human donor in good health. Both conserved end residues are part of each CDR3. A D gene is named only where the DNA matches it firmly. The size field is filled for only some rows; it gives once, few, many or a size class.

V gene	clone size	D gene	J gene	CDR3 protein	CDR3 DNA
TRBV9	.	.	TRBJ1-4	CASSVGRERGEKLFF	TGTGCCAGCAGCGTAGGCCGGGAGCGGGGTGAAAAACTGTTTTTT
TRBV18	.	.	TRBJ2-5	CASSRSKETQYF	TGTGCCAGCTCGCGATCAAAAGAGACCCAGTACTTC
TRBV30	.	TRBD2	TRBJ2-5	CAWSVLAGPQETQYF	TGTGCCTGGAGTGTATTAGCGGGCCCGCAAGAGACCCAGTACTTC
TRBV7-9	.	TRBD1	TRBJ2-7	CASSLGTGYPYEQYF	TGTGCCAGCAGCTTGGGGACAGGGTACCCCTACGAGCAGTACTTC
TRBV5-4	.	.	TRBJ1-1	CASTSGSYLNTEAFF	TGTGCCAGCACCTCGGGGAGCTACTTGAACACTGAAGCTTTCTTT
TRBV5-1	.	TRBD2	TRBJ2-2	CASSPGPAGANTGELFF	TGCGCCAGCAGCCCGGGGCCGGCGGGGGCGAACACCGGGGAGCTGTTTTTT
TRBV10-3	.	.	TRBJ2-3	CAIRGAAITDTQYF	TGTGCCATCAGAGGAGCGGCCATCACAGATACGCAGTATTTT
TRBV5-1	.	.	TRBJ1-3	CASSLGQLTGNTIYF	TGCGCCAGCAGCTTGGGACAGCTAACTGGAAACACCATATATTTT
TRBV30	.	.	TRBJ2-5	CALGGSGSSQETQYF	TGTGCCCTTGGAGGGTCCGGGTCCTCTCAAGAGACCCAGTACTTC
TRBV7-3	.	.	TRBJ2-1	CASSLQLANEQFF	TGTGCCAGCAGCTTACAACTGGCGAATGAGCAGTTCTTC
TRBV5-6	.	.	TRBJ2-4	CASSLRIIGIQYF	TGTGCCAGCAGCTTACGGATAATCGGCATTCAGTACTTC
TRBV11-3	.	TRBD1	TRBJ2-7	CASSLSHRGEQYF	TGTGCCAGCAGCTTATCCCACAGGGGCGAGCAGTACTTC
TRBV6-6	.	.	TRBJ1-2	CASRSTPQSYGYTF	TGTGCCAGCAGGTCCACCCCCCAGAGTTATGGCTACACCTTC
TRBV6-4	.	.	TRBJ2-5	CASSLSTNHIQETQYF	TGTGCCAGCAGCCTTTCCACAAATCATATCCAAGAGACCCAGTACTTC
TRBV2	.	TRBD1	TRBJ1-5	CASRGQGNQPQHF	TGTGCCAGCAGAGGACAGGGGAATCAGCCCCAGCATTTT
TRBV10-3	.	TRBD1	TRBJ2-7	CAINTPGQGSYEQYF	TGTGCCATCAACACCCCGGGACAGGGCTCCTACGAGCAGTACTTC
TRBV27	.	.	TRBJ2-6	CASSTPTSSGANVLTF	TGTGCCAGCAGTACCCCGACGAGCTCTGGGGCCAACGTCCTGACTTTC
TRBV5-1	.	TRBD1	TRBJ2-3	CASSLGQGPDTQYF	TGCGCCAGCAGCTTGGGACAGGGTCCAGATACGCAGTATTTT
TRBV19	.	TRBD2	TRBJ2-7	CASSIRTSGSYEQYF	TGTGCCAGTAGTATTCGTACTAGCGGTTCCTACGAGCAGTACTTC
TRBV3-1/TRBV3-2	.	.	TRBJ2-5	CASSPAGLGREETQYF	TGTGCCAGCAGCCCGGCCGGGTTGGGTCGCGAAGAGACCCAGTACTTC
TRBV3-1/TRBV3-2	.	.	TRBJ2-7	CASSQVAGSYEQYF	TGTGCCAGCAGCCAAGTAGCCGGCTCCTACGAGCAGTACTTC
TRBV18	.	.	TRBJ1-1	CASSPPGGELVTEAFF	TGTGCCAGCTCACCCCCGGGGGGGGAGCTGGTCACTGAAGCTTTCTTT
TRBV2	.	.	TRBJ1-3	CASSETSGAGNTIYF	TGTGCCAGCAGTGAAACATCAGGGGCCGGAAACACCATATATTTT
TRBV9	.	.	TRBJ2-5	CASSVGLVQETQYF	TGTGCCAGCAGCGTAGGACTAGTCCAAGAGACCCAGTACTTC
TRBV10-3	.	.	TRBJ2-1	CAITIQDEQFF	TGTGCCATCACCATACAGGATGAGCAGTTCTTC
TRBV6-6	once	TRBD1	TRBJ2-7	CASSSRDRASREQYF	TGTGCCAGCAGCAGCCGGGACAGGGCCTCTCGAGAGCAGTACTTC
TRBV7-9	.	.	TRBJ2-1	CASSLRPRSSYNEQFF	TGTGCCAGCAGCTTAAGACCGCGATCCTCCTACAATGAGCAGTTCTTC
TRBV5-1	.	.	TRBJ2-2	CASSDGLWVSTGELFF	TGCGCCAGCAGCGACGGTCTATGGGTGAGCACCGGGGAGCTGTTTTTT
TRBV7-3	.	.	TRBJ2-2	CASSPRRGTGELFF	TGTGCCAGCAGCCCCCGGCGGGGCACCGGGGAGCTGTTTTTT
TRBV24-1	.	.	TRBJ2-5	CATSDPGPAQETQYF	TGTGCCACCAGTGATCCAGGGCCAGCCCAGGAGACCCAGTACTTC
TRBV7-2	.	.	TRBJ1-1	CASSLVVSLGGRNTEAFF	TGTGCCAGCAGCTTAGTAGTGTCGTTAGGCGGCCGGAACACTGAAGCTTTCTTT
TRBV24-1	.	.	TRBJ2-1	CATSDLTRAEQFF	TGTGCCACCAGTGATTTAACTAGAGCTGAGCAGTTCTTC
TRBV10-3	.	.	TRBJ2-7	CAISESQGGYEQYF	TGTGCCATCAGTGAGTCGCAGGGGGGTTACGAGCAGTACTTC
TRBV30	.	.	TRBJ1-1	CAWDPTGSVTEAFF	TGTGCCTGGGATCCCACGGGGTCCGTCACTGAAGCTTTCTTT
TRBV14	once	.	TRBJ2-7	CASSQRNREPHEQYF	TGTGCCAGCAGCCAACGAAACAGGGAACCACACGAGCAGTACTTC
TRBV5-4	.	.	TRBJ1-3	CASSLYTSSGNTIYF	TGTGCCAGCAGCCTTTACACGAGCTCTGGAAACACCATATATTTT